This TCR beta chain was observed in a study of blood T cells in healthy people across ages. Deletions cut 7 bases from V and 6 bases from J, with 16 bases between. The CDR3 has 14 amino acids. Germline loops: CDR1 MNHEY, CDR2 SVGEGT. Donors were healthy Caucasian individuals from Russia aged about 6 to 95. The authors ran a second PCR of about 6 to 11 cycles using a sample-barcoded 5' primer and a J-beta primer mix. Every single cDNA molecule received a tag from a template-switch adaptor with 12 random nucleotides. Each CDR3 protein gets one entry after TCRdb re-called the 5' RACE reads with MiXCR. Among 780,000 or so distinct CDR3 sequences listed, roughly three fifths were seen once.

The TCR was taken from a man aged 35 to 55 in good health. The rearrangement joins TRBV6-2 or TRBV6-3 to TRBJ1-5, with D unresolved. Sequencing was performed on blood. This CDR3 reads CASTVDGGGQPQHF. CDR3 coding DNA: TGTGCCAGCACGGTAGACGGCGGAGGTCAGCCCCAGCATTTT.